The rows below give T cell receptor beta chains drawn from one sample of a study of T cell responses to AZD1222 COVID-19 vaccine. Only in-frame clones appear in the TCRdb table, and some are missing; sequencing was by immunoSEQ multiplex PCR. The sample consists of under 200,000 clones, 85% to 95% of them appearing once. The sample in question was peripheral blood, obtained 28 days after the second dose of the MenACWY control vaccine. The receptors derive from an adult who received the MenACWY meningococcal vaccine as a control. The CDR3 runs from the conserved cysteine through the conserved F or W. A D gene is named only where the DNA matches it firmly. Clone size is given for some rows only: seen once, a few or many times, or a class if the clone is expanded.

abundance: NA; d_gene: NA; v_gene: TRBV5-1; j_gene: TRBJ2-3; CDR3nt: TGCGCCAGCAGCTTGGAGGCAGGGCAAGGGGATACGCAGTATTTT; CDR3aa: CASSLEAGQGDTQYF
abundance: NA; d_gene: NA; v_gene: TRBV15; j_gene: TRBJ1-4; CDR3nt: TGTGCCACCCGCCAGGATTTCCTTGCAACTAATGAAAAACTGTTTTTT; CDR3aa: CATRQDFLATNEKLFF
abundance: NA; d_gene: NA; v_gene: TRBV6-5; j_gene: TRBJ2-7; CDR3nt: TGTGCCGTCTTTGGGACCCTTGGGGGAGGCTACGAGCAGTACTTC; CDR3aa: CAVFGTLGGGYEQYF
abundance: NA; d_gene: NA; v_gene: TRBV19; j_gene: TRBJ2-7; CDR3nt: TGTGCCAGTAGTGTTGGACTAACCTACGAGCAGTACTTC; CDR3aa: CASSVGLTYEQYF
abundance: NA; d_gene: NA; v_gene: TRBV7-2; j_gene: TRBJ1-3; CDR3nt: TGTGCCAGCAGCTTTTTTTCTCTAGGGCCCTCTGGAAACACCATATATTTT; CDR3aa: CASSFFSLGPSGNTIYF
abundance: once; d_gene: NA; v_gene: TRBV19; j_gene: TRBJ1-5; CDR3nt: TGTGCCAGTAGTATAAGGGGTGACCTGAGCAATCAGCCCCAGCATTTT; CDR3aa: CASSIRGDLSNQPQHF
abundance: NA; d_gene: NA; v_gene: TRBV5-1; j_gene: TRBJ2-7; CDR3nt: TGCGCCAGCAGCTACCAGGACATCTCCTACGAGCAGTACTTC; CDR3aa: CASSYQDISYEQYF
abundance: NA; d_gene: NA; v_gene: TRBV7-6; j_gene: TRBJ2-7; CDR3nt: TGTGCCAGCAGCTTATCAACCCTAGCATCCTACGAGCAGTACTTC; CDR3aa: CASSLSTLASYEQYF
abundance: NA; d_gene: NA; v_gene: TRBV18; j_gene: TRBJ2-1; CDR3nt: TGTGCCAGCTCACCTAGCTGGGAGCAGTTCTTC; CDR3aa: CASSPSWEQFF
abundance: NA; d_gene: TRBD1; v_gene: TRBV27; j_gene: TRBJ1-1; CDR3nt: TGTGCCAGCGGGACAGGGTTGAACACTGAAGCTTTCTTT; CDR3aa: CASGTGLNTEAFF
abundance: NA; d_gene: TRBD1; v_gene: TRBV7-9; j_gene: TRBJ2-7; CDR3nt: TGTGCCAGCAGCCATAGACAGGGAAGGAACGAGCAGTACTTC; CDR3aa: CASSHRQGRNEQYF
abundance: NA; d_gene: NA; v_gene: TRBV19; j_gene: TRBJ2-7; CDR3nt: TGTGCCAGTAGTATAGAAGGAGGCGGAAACTACGAGCAGTACTTC; CDR3aa: CASSIEGGGNYEQYF
abundance: NA; d_gene: NA; v_gene: TRBV11-2; j_gene: TRBJ2-7; CDR3nt: TGTGCCAGCAGCTTAGAGGTTCTTAACTCCTACGAGCAGTACTTC; CDR3aa: CASSLEVLNSYEQYF